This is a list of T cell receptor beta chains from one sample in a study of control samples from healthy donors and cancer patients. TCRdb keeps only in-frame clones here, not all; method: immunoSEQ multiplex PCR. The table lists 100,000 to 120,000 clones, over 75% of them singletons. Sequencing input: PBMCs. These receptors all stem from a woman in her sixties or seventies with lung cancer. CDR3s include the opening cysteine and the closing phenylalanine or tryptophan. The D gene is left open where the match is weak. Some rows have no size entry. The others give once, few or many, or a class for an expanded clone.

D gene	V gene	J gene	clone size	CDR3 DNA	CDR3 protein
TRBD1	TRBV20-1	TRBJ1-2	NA	TGCAGTGCTAGTCAGGGGGGTGTCTATGGCTACACCTTC	CSASQGGVYGYTF
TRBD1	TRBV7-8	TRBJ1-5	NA	TGTGCCAGCAGCTTAGTAGGGGGCGGGGATCAGCCCCAGCATTTT	CASSLVGGGDQPQHF
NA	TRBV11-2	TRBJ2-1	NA	TGTGCCAGCAGCTTTGGTAGCTTGGGTGAGCAGTTCTTC	CASSFGSLGEQFF
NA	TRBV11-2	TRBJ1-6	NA	TGTGCCAGCAGCATCGGAGGCCGGAGATTTAATTCACCCCTCCACTTT	CASSIGGRRFNSPLHF
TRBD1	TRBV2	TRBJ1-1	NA	TGTGCCAGCTTTAACAGGGGGCTTGGGAACACTGAAGCTTTCTTT	CASFNRGLGNTEAFF
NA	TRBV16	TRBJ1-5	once	TGTGCCAGCAGCCGAGACCGAGATCAGCCCCAGCATTTT	CASSRDRDQPQHF
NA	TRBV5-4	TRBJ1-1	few	TGTGCCAGCAGCTTGGCCGGGTTAATGACTGAAGCTTTCTTT	CASSLAGLMTEAFF
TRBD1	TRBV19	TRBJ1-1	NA	TGTGCCAGTAGTACGGGACAGTTTAGTGAAGCTTTCTTT	CASSTGQFSEAFF
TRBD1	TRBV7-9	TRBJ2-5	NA	TGTGCCAGCAGCCCACGACAGGGTCAAGAGACCCAGTACTTC	CASSPRQGQETQYF
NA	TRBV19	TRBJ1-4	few	TGTGCCAGTAGCGCTTTTACCTGGGGGGCGGAAAATAATAATGAAAAACTGTTTTTT	CASSAFTWGAENNNEKLFF